This T cell receptor (beta chain) is from a study of shared clonotypes between healthy human individuals. V was shortened by 3 bases and J by 2 bases, with 2 bases between the two germline ends. Looked up from germline, CDR1 is MNHNS and CDR2 is SASEGT. The CDR3 runs 11 residues. Of note for this clone: What it recognizes is unknown. The sample holds other DNA sequences that translate to the same CDR3.

General study results and limits: Across subsets, estimated richness was generally greater for naive than for memory populations.

Profiling relied on immunoSEQ multiplex PCR, and the TCRdb table lists in-frame clones only, not all of them. In the table there are about 2.4 million clones, approximately 93% of which are singletons. The rearrangement joins TRBV6-1 to TRBJ2-7, with D unclear. What was sequenced was naive CD4+ T cells from PBMCs. The subset is: CD45RA+ positively selected. The origin of this receptor is a man aged 18 to 29 in good health. Some clones in this sample may be carry-over from other donors' samples. Here the CDR3 DNA reads TGTGCCAGCAGTGAGACCTACGAGCAGTACTTC. It specifies CASSETYEQYF.